These T cell receptor beta chains were read from a single sample in a study of Ad26.COV2.S vaccination and SARS-CoV-2 variants. TCRdb keeps only in-frame clones here, not all; method: immunoSEQ multiplex PCR. Of over 250,000 clones in the sample, around 87% were seen once. This specimen consisted of peripheral blood, obtained in a trial of Ad26.COV2.S vaccine versus placebo. The receptors shown here come from a person between 18 and 65 years old who received the Ad26.COV2.S COVID-19 vaccine or a placebo. Both conserved end residues are part of each CDR3. A D gene is named only where the DNA matches it firmly. Size tells how often a clone was seen (once, few, many) or the class of an expanded clone, and some rows leave it out.

D	V	J	size	DNA	CDR3
TRBD2	TRBV7-3	TRBJ2-3	-	TGTGCCAGCAGCGCCTTCGGGACTAGCGGGCGGCATAAAACAGATACGCAGTATTTT	CASSAFGTSGRHKTDTQYF
-	TRBV3-1/TRBV3-2	TRBJ1-1	-	TGTGCCAGCAGCCAACAGGGGTCCTCGGGTGAAGCTTTCTTT	CASSQQGSSGEAFF
-	TRBV18	TRBJ2-6	-	TGTGCCAGCTTACCAGGAGTCGGGGCGCTAGGGGCCAACGTCCTGACTTTC	CASLPGVGALGANVLTF
TRBD1	TRBV30	TRBJ1-4	-	TGTGCCTCCCAGACAGGGCAATGGGAAAAACTGTTTTTT	CASQTGQWEKLFF
-	TRBV6-5	TRBJ2-7	-	TGTGCCAGCAGGGAGAGTGTCCAGTCCGAGCAGTACTTC	CASRESVQSEQYF
TRBD1	TRBV6-5	TRBJ2-7	-	TGTGCCAGCAGTTACTCTCGGACAGGTCCGCCGGGGGAGCAGTACTTC	CASSYSRTGPPGEQYF
TRBD2	TRBV2	TRBJ2-1	-	TGTGCCAGCACGGGGGGGAGATCAGGGAATGAGCAGTTCTTC	CASTGGRSGNEQFF
-	TRBV27	TRBJ1-5	few	TGTGCCAGCAGTTTATCGGGTCACAATCAGCCCCAGCATTTT	CASSLSGHNQPQHF
TRBD2	TRBV5-1	TRBJ2-1	-	TGCGCCAGCAGAAGGGGGACTAGCCTTCTCTCCTACAATGAGCAGTTCTTC	CASRRGTSLLSYNEQFF
-	TRBV11-2	TRBJ1-3	-	TGTGCCAGCAGCTTAGGAGACACCATATATTTT	CASSLGDTIYF
-	TRBV7-2	TRBJ2-7	once	TGTGCCAGCAGCTTAGCGCGGTCTAGCTACGAGCAGTACTTC	CASSLARSSYEQYF
-	TRBV10-1	TRBJ2-7	-	TGCGCCAGCAGTGAGTGGCCTAGCTCCTACGAGCAGTACTTC	CASSEWPSSYEQYF
TRBD1	TRBV3-1/TRBV3-2	TRBJ1-2	-	TGTGCCAGCAGACCGGAGGGACAGGGCTATGGCTACACCTTC	CASRPEGQGYGYTF
-	TRBV18	TRBJ2-3	once	TGTGCCAGCTCACCGCCTACTAGTTTAGGTACAGATACGCAGTATTTT	CASSPPTSLGTDTQYF
TRBD1	TRBV18	TRBJ1-6	few	TGTGCCAGCTCCCCGGGACAGCTCAATTCACCCCTCCACTTT	CASSPGQLNSPLHF
-	TRBV30	TRBJ1-2	-	TGTGCCTGGAGTGGGAAGGATAACTATGGCTACACCTTC	CAWSGKDNYGYTF
-	TRBV7-2	TRBJ2-5	-	TGTGCCAGCAGCCGTCAGCAGGTCGTCATCGAGACCCAGTACTTC	CASSRQQVVIETQYF
-	TRBV27	TRBJ1-1	-	TGTGCCAGCAGTTTAATCAGCTCGAACACTGAAGCTTTCTTT	CASSLISSNTEAFF
-	TRBV5-4	TRBJ1-1	-	TGTGCCAGCAGCTTGGCACCCCACCAGGAGCAAGCTTTCTTT	CASSLAPHQEQAFF
-	TRBV6-5	TRBJ2-3	-	TGTGCCAGCAGTTACAGGGCCTCAGATACGCAGTATTTT	CASSYRASDTQYF
-	TRBV7-2	TRBJ1-2	-	TGTGCCAGCAGCTTCCAGGCGGCTAACTATGGCTACACCTTC	CASSFQAANYGYTF
-	TRBV6-1	TRBJ1-1	few	TGTGCCAGCAGTGAAGTTGTCGGCAGGAACACTGAAGCTTTCTTT	CASSEVVGRNTEAFF